Described below is a single T cell receptor beta chain sequence and its context. This clone was seen more than once but under ten times. Its antigen is currently not known. Base qualities are missing; no much larger clone stands one base away. The data stem from a study of Ad26.COV2.S vaccination and SARS-CoV-2 variants (dated by TCRdb to the early 2020s). As for the study more broadly: The specificity and breadth of SARS-CoV-2-reactive T cell receptors after Ad26.COV2.S vaccination were assessed by TCRbeta repertoire sequencing. A total of 32 samples were included in the TCR-sequenced set, comprising some 20 Ad26.COV2.S vaccine recipients, 5 placebo recipients and 8 SARS-CoV-2 convalescent individuals. Results the study describes overall, beyond this receptor: Comparable non-spike TCR breadth was observed between vaccine and placebo recipients, consistent with only spike being contained in the vaccine. Ad26.COV2.S recipients had higher spike-specific TCR breadth than placebo recipients (P = 0.0014). After vaccination, spike-specific CD8+ and CD4+ T cell responses were reported to show substantial breadth. The authors noted that the TCR breadth and depth analyses may have underestimated total T cell responses.

This specimen's time point label, per the study, means: individuals recovered from natural SARS-CoV-2 infection. Reading the germline V gene (reference sequence) gives CDR1 SEHNR and CDR2 FQNEAQ. At the junction V is shortened by 8 bases and J by 2 bases, with 10 bases in between. Including cysteine and phenylalanine, the CDR3 has 13 amino acids. The DNA shown is the 39-base CDR3, in frame from base 1. TCRbeta CDR3 regions were sequenced with the immunoSEQ Assay. After extraction, genomic DNA underwent amplification by bias-controlled multiplex PCR, followed by high-throughput sequencing. The authors' analysis ran thus. To quantify the absolute abundance of every unique TCRbeta CDR3 region, sequences were collapsed and filtered. T cell fraction was estimated by normalization of TCRbeta template counts to usable DNA, with usable DNA being measured through amplification of reference genes present in all nucleated cells. Repertoire TCRs were annotated as SARS-CoV-2-specific when V gene, CDR3 amino acid sequence and J gene were exactly matched to a known reactive TCR set. MIRA supplied the reference SARS-CoV-2 TCR set, which was filtered for enrichment in COVID-19-positive ImmuneCODE repertoires so that public or cross-reactive TCRs were removed. Drawing on the MIRA antigens, annotated TCRs were analysed further at the level of specific ORF or position within ORF. Depth was the summed frequency of annotated unique rearrangements, while breadth was defined as annotated unique rearrangements over total unique productive rearrangements. Two-sided Wilcoxon rank-sum tests were applied when comparing TCR breadth between groups. TCRdb stores this immuneACCESS table with in-frame sequences only. Part of the clones is absent; in the studies checked, under half of the shortfall reflects unresolved V genes, and no reason is known for the rest. That table furnishes V, J and clone size, whereas the DNA furnished D and trimming. Here the sample has 350,000 to 450,000 clones; approximately 90% occur a single time. Jointly, the top ten make up under 4% of the sample.

This sequence was found in a human donor who had recovered from COVID-19. The input for sequencing was peripheral blood, taken after recovery from COVID-19. The chain is assembled from TRBV7-9 and TRBJ1-5, with a tentative D gene TRBD1 over 5 matching bases. The DNA reads TGTGCCAGCGGAAGGGGCGGCAATCAGCCCCAGCATTTT. The encoded protein is CASGRGGNQPQHF.